This TCR beta chain was sequenced for a study of blood T cell repertoires in COVID-19. Study background: Samples taken during acute and convalescent COVID-19 were collected in the United States, Italy and Spain. PBMCs, B-cell-depleted T cells, or T cells provided the cDNA or gDNA that made up the material.

CDR1 is SGHKS and CDR2 is YYEKEE in the germline V gene (reference sequence). The germline V and J ends were trimmed by 1 base and 8 bases, with 12 bases remaining between them. This CDR3 has 14 amino acids. In the authors' methods: The assay estimated nucleated cells by amplifying reference gene primers. Method: immunoSEQ multiplex PCR; TCRdb's copy keeps in-frame clones and lacks some. That table furnishes V, J and clone size, whereas the DNA furnished D and trimming. The table shows 250,000 to 300,000 clones, with 80% to 85% occurring only once. This sequence was found in a woman aged 55-69 years with active or convalescent COVID-19. Sequenced sample: peripheral blood. This chain links TRBV5-5 with TRBJ1-4; D perhaps matches TRBD1 (6 bases). The CDR3, as DNA: TGTGCCAGCAGCTTGTCAGGGGAGAACGAAAAACTGTTTTTT. This encodes CASSLSGENEKLFF.